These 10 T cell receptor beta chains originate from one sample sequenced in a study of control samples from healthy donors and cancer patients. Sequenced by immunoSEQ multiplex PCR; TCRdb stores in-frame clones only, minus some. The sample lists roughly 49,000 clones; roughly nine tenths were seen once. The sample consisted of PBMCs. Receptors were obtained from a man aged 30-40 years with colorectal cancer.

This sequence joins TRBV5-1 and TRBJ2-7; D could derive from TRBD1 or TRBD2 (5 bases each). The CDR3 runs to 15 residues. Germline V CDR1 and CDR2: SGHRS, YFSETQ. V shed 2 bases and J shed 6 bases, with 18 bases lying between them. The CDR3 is CASSLLGEKRAEQYF. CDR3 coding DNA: TGCGCCAGCAGCTTATTGGGGGAGAAGCGTGCCGAGCAGTACTTC.

The CDR3 loop reads CASSLAGNTEAFF. As DNA, the CDR3 is TGTGCCAGCAGCTTAGCAGGGAACACTGAAGCTTTCTTT. This sequence joins TRBV7-9 and TRBJ1-1; D unresolved. Germline V gene sequence: CDR1 SEHNR, CDR2 FQNEAQ (reference sequence). The V end was cut by 0 bases, the J end by 1 base, with 3 bases between. This CDR3 is built from 13 residues.

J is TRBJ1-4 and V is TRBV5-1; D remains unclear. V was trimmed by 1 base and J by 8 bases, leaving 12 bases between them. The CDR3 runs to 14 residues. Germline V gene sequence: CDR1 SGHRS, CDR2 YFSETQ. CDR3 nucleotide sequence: TGCGCCAGCAGCTTGAGGGCGTTTGGGGAAAAACTGTTTTTT. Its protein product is CASSLRAFGEKLFF. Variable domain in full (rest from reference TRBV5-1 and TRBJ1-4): KAGVTQTPRYLIKTRGQQVTLSCSPISGHRSVSWYQQTPGQGLQFLFEYFSETQRNKGNFPGRFSGRQFSNSRSEMNVSTLELGDSALYLCASSLRAFGEKLFFGSGTQLSVL.

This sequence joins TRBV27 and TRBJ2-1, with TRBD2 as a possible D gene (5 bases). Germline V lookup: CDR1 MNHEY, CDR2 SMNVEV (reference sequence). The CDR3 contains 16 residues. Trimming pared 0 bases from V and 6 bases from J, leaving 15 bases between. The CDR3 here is CASSLSRRLAGNEQFF. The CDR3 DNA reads TGTGCCAGCAGTTTATCGCGGCGGCTAGCCGGCAATGAGCAGTTCTTC.

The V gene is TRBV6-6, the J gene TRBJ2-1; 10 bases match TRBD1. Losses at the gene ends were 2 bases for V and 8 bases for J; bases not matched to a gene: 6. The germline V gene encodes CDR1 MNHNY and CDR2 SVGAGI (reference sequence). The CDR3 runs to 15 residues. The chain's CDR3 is CASSYPGQGSDEQFF. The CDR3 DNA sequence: TGTGCCAGCAGTTACCCGGGACAGGGGTCCGATGAGCAGTTCTTC.

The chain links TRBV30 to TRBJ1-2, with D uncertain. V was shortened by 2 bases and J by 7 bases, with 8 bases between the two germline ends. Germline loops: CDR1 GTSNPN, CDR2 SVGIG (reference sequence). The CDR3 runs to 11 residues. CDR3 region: CAWSPSGGYTF. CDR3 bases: TGTGCCTGGAGTCCCTCGGGTGGCTACACCTTC.

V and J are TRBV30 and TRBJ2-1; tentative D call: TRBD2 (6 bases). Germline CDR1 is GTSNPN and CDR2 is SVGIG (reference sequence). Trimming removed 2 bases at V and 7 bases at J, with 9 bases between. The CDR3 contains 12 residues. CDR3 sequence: CAWSSGRNEQFF. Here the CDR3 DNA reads TGTGCCTGGAGTTCGGGGAGGAATGAGCAGTTCTTC.

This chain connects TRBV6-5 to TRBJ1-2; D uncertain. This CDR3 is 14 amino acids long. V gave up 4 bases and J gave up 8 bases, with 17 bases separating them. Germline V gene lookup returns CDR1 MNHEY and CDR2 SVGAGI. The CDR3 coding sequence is TGTGCCAGCAGTTGGTCAGGCCCTGCGGGGGGCTACACCTTC. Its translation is CASSWSGPAGGYTF.

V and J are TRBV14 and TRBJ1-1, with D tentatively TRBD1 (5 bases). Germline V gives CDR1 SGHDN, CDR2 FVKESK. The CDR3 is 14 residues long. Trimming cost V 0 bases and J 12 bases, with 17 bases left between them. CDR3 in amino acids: CASSQDSSRGRTFF. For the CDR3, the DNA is TGTGCCAGCAGCCAAGATAGTAGTAGGGGTAGGACTTTCTTT.

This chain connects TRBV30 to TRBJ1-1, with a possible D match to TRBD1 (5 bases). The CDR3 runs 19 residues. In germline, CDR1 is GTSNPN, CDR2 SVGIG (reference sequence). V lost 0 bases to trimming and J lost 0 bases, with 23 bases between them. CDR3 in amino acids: CAWSVIRGLTRLMNTEAFF. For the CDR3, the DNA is TGTGCCTGGAGTGTTATTAGGGGCTTAACGAGGTTAATGAACACTGAAGCTTTCTTT.